The 7 T cell receptor beta chains below all came from one sample that was sequenced in a study of blood T cell repertoires in COVID-19. TCRdb's copy holds only in-frame clones and misses some; the assay was immunoSEQ multiplex PCR. The table records under 250,000 clones, around 88% of them present only once. The specimen sequenced was peripheral blood. Source of these receptors: a woman aged 30 to 39 with COVID-19, enrolled during active disease.

The J gene is TRBJ2-7, the V gene TRBV4-3; weak D call: TRBD2 (5 bases). Germline V gene sequence: CDR1 LGHNA, CDR2 YSLEER. V lost 1 base and J lost 4, with 8 bases in between. The CDR3 has 13 amino acids. Here the CDR3 reads CASSQVRGYEQYF. CDR3 DNA: TGCGCCAGCAGCCAAGTAAGAGGGTACGAGCAGTACTTC.

V is TRBV29-1 and J is TRBJ2-3; possibly TRBD2 for D (5 bases). Germline V gives CDR1 SQVTM, CDR2 ANQGSEA. This CDR3 is 15 amino acids long. Trimming shortened V by 4 bases and J by 0 bases, and 14 bases separated the two germline ends. CDR3 region: CSVVGLAGSTDTQYF. In nucleotides, the CDR3 is TGCAGCGTTGTGGGCCTAGCTGGTAGCACAGATACGCAGTATTTT.

The J gene is TRBJ2-3, the V gene TRBV29-1, with 8 bases aligning to TRBD2. CDR3 size: 14 residues. The germline V gene has CDR1 SQVTM and CDR2 ANQGSEA. Trimming took 3 bases from V and 2 from J; bases not matched to a gene: 4. The CDR3 bases are TGCAGCGTTGAGACTAGCGAATACACAGATACGCAGTATTTT. Translation: CSVETSEYTDTQYF.

The CDR3 region has the DNA TGTGCCAGCAGCGTAGGGACAGCAAATGAAAAACTGTTTTTT. This encodes CASSVGTANEKLFF. This chain joins TRBV9 and TRBJ1-4; D perhaps matches TRBD1 (6 bases). Trimming removed 0 bases at V and 5 bases at J, with 8 bases between. Germline assignment: CDR1 SGDLS and CDR2 YYNGEE. The CDR3 is 14 amino acids.

V is TRBV4-3 and J is TRBJ2-3; 8 bases fit TRBD2. Germline V gives CDR1 LGHNA, CDR2 YSLEER. The CDR3 spans 16 residues. With V trimmed by 0 bases and J by 2 bases, 4 bases remained unmatched. The CDR3 nucleotides are TGCGCCAGCAGCCAAGATTGGCGGGGGGTCACAGATACGCAGTATTTT. Translated, it gives CASSQDWRGVTDTQYF.

This clone has a single count. J is TRBJ2-1 and V is TRBV5-1; perhaps TRBD2 as D (5 bases). Germline CDR1 reads SGHRS; CDR2 reads YFSETQ. The germline V and J ends were trimmed by 3 bases and 5 bases, with 12 bases remaining between them. The CDR3 spans 14 residues. The DNA of the CDR3 is TGCGCCAGCAGCTCTTTAGGACTCGACAATGAGCAGTTCTTC. It yields the protein CASSSLGLDNEQFF. The variable domain in full, completed from reference TRBV5-1 and TRBJ2-1, reads KAGVTQTPRYLIKTRGQQVTLSCSPISGHRSVSWYQQTPGQGLQFLFEYFSETQRNKGNFPGRFSGRQFSNSRSEMNVSTLELGDSALYLCASSSLGLDNEQFFGPGTRLTVL.

This clone was recorded only once. The CDR3 region is CASSSDWPGEQYF. The CDR3 region has the DNA TGTGCCAGCAGCTCAGACTGGCCCGGCGAGCAGTACTTC. The rearrangement uses TRBV7-2 and TRBJ2-7, with D unresolved. This CDR3 spans 13 amino acids. From germline, CDR1 is SGHTA and CDR2 FQGNSA. V was shortened by 4 bases and J by 6 bases, with 13 bases between the two germline ends. Using reference TRBV7-2 and TRBJ2-7 for the parts outside the CDR3, the full variable domain is GAGVSQSPSNKVTEKGKDVELRCDPISGHTALYWYRQSLGQGLEFLIYFQGNSAPDKSGLPSDRFSAERTGGSVSTLTIQRTQQEDSAVYLCASSSDWPGEQYFGPGTRLTVT.